Below are 29 T cell receptor beta chains sequenced from a single sample in a study of blood T cell repertoires in COVID-19. Sequenced by immunoSEQ multiplex PCR; TCRdb stores in-frame clones only, minus some. The sample lists a few hundred thousand clones; about 80% were seen once. The sequenced sample was peripheral blood. The receptors stem from a woman aged 30 to 39 who had recovered from COVID-19.

This clone was counted a single time. The genes are TRBV19 and TRBJ2-1, with 8 bases aligning to TRBD1. J lost 2 bases, V lost 7 bases, and 16 bases had no gene match. The CDR3 consists of 18 residues. Germline loops: CDR1 LNHDA, CDR2 SQIVND (reference sequence). The CDR3 sequence is CASTSDRVYGDPYNEQFF. CDR3 DNA sequence: TGTGCCAGTACATCGGACAGGGTCTATGGGGACCCCTACAATGAGCAGTTCTTC. The full variable domain, rest sourced from reference TRBV19 and TRBJ2-1, is DGGITQSPKYLFRKEGQNVTLSCEQNLNHDAMYWYRQDPGQGLRLIYYSQIVNDFQKGDIAEGYSVSREKKESFPLTVTSAQKNPTAFYLCASTSDRVYGDPYNEQFFGPGTRLTVL.

This CDR3 reads CAWSVTSGTDTQYF. DNA for the CDR3: TGTGCCTGGAGTGTCACTAGCGGGACAGATACGCAGTATTTT. This rearrangement joins TRBV30 to TRBJ2-3, with 9 bases matching TRBD2. Germline CDR1 reads GTSNPN; CDR2 reads SVGIG (reference sequence). This CDR3 is 14 amino acids long. V lost 0 bases and J lost 3; bases outside the gene matches: 1.

The chain employs TRBV6-1 and TRBJ1-4; the match to TRBD1 covers 8 bases. This CDR3 has 15 amino acids. Germline CDR1 is MNHNS and CDR2 is SASEGT. Trimming at V came to 6 bases and at J to 5 bases, leaving 8 bases not matched to a gene. Written as DNA, the CDR3 is TGTGCCAGCAGCCGTCGGACAGGGACAAATGAAAAACTGTTTTTT. This gives the protein CASSRRTGTNEKLFF.

J is TRBJ2-7 and V is TRBV6-4; no definite D call. Per germline, CDR1 MRHNA and CDR2 SNTAGT. The CDR3 contains 14 residues. V was cut by 3 bases and J by 6 bases, with 15 bases left in between. The CDR3 spells CASSENSFLSEQYF. The CDR3 coding sequence is TGTGCCAGCAGTGAAAATTCGTTCCTCAGCGAGCAGTACTTC.

The chain couples TRBV20-1 to TRBJ1-1; D unclear. V was cut by 3 bases and J by 12 bases, with 17 bases left in between. The CDR3 extends over 12 amino acids. The germline gives CDR1 DFQATT, CDR2 SNEGSKA (reference sequence). The CDR3 loop reads CSASMTVQQPFF. In DNA form, the CDR3 reads TGCAGTGCTAGTATGACTGTCCAACAACCTTTCTTT.

This clone was detected a few times. This chain joins TRBV11-2 and TRBJ1-6; D unclear. The CDR3 has 14 residues. Trimming left V 1 base short and J 11 bases short, with 12 bases between. Per germline, CDR1 SGHAT and CDR2 FQNNGV. The CDR3 reads CASSLAGGDAPLHF. The CDR3 DNA is TGTGCCAGCAGCTTAGCAGGCGGGGATGCACCCCTCCACTTT. Combining the CDR3 with reference TRBV11-2 and TRBJ1-6 gives the whole variable domain EAGVAQSPRYKIIEKRQSVAFWCNPISGHATLYWYQQILGQGPKLLIQFQNNGVVDDSQLPKDRFSAERLKGVDSTLKIQPAKLEDSAVYLCASSLAGGDAPLHFGNGTRLTVT.

This chain joins TRBV7-2 and TRBJ1-5; D is undetermined. V was clipped by 6 bases and J by 7 bases, with 10 bases between them. Germline CDR1 reads SGHTA; CDR2 reads FQGNSA. The CDR3 consists of 12 residues. The CDR3 spells CASSREEQPQHF. Here the CDR3 DNA reads TGTGCCAGCAGTCGCGAAGAGCAGCCCCAGCATTTT. Full variable domain (missing parts from reference TRBV7-2 and TRBJ1-5): GAGVSQSPSNKVTEKGKDVELRCDPISGHTALYWYRQSLGQGLEFLIYFQGNSAPDKSGLPSDRFSAERTGGSVSTLTIQRTQQEDSAVYLCASSREEQPQHFGDGTRLSIL.

The chain carries TRBV2 and TRBJ2-1, with D possibly TRBD1 on 5 matching bases. The germline V gene has CDR1 SNHLY and CDR2 FYNNEI. The germline V and J ends were trimmed by 7 bases and 4 bases, with 17 bases remaining between them. The CDR3 spans 15 residues. The CDR3 loop is CASTLGAAAYNEQFF. CDR3 in DNA: TGTGCCAGCACCCTAGGGGCAGCAGCTTACAATGAGCAGTTCTTC. Filled out from reference TRBV2 and TRBJ2-1, the complete variable domain reads EPEVTQTPSHQVTQMGQEVILRCVPISNHLYFYWYRQILGQKVEFLVSFYNNEISEKSEIFDDQFSVERPDGSNFTLKIRSTKLEDSAMYFCASTLGAAAYNEQFFGPGTRLTVL.

This clone is categorized as medium-sized. The chain employs TRBV2 and TRBJ2-7, with 7 bases fitting TRBD2. The germline V gene has CDR1 SNHLY and CDR2 FYNNEI. The CDR3 length is 13 residues. Trimming took 4 bases from V and 0 from J; bases not matched to a gene: 0. The CDR3 DNA sequence: TGTGCCAGCAGTGGGACTAGCTCCTACGAGCAGTACTTC. This translates into CASSGTSSYEQYF.

The chain employs TRBV2 and TRBJ1-1; D not certain. Germline V gene lookup returns CDR1 SNHLY and CDR2 FYNNEI. Trimming left V 2 bases short and J 0 bases short, with 7 bases between. The CDR3 is 14 amino acids. For the CDR3, the DNA is TGTGCCAGCAGTGAAAGTCGGGTGAACACTGAAGCTTTCTTT. As protein: CASSESRVNTEAFF.

V and J are TRBV25-1 and TRBJ1-1; D remains unclear. With 4 bases removed from V and 0 bases from J, the gap between germline ends came to 9 bases. The CDR3 spans 14 residues. Per the germline V gene, CDR1 is MGHDK and CDR2 is SYGVNS. DNA for the CDR3: TGTGCCAGCAGTGCCCAGATCATGAACACTGAAGCTTTCTTT. Translated, it gives CASSAQIMNTEAFF.

The V call is TRBV9, the J call TRBJ2-2, with D possibly matching TRBD2 (6 bases). The CDR3 contains 15 residues. Germline V lookup: CDR1 SGDLS, CDR2 YYNGEE. V was pared by 1 base and J by 4 bases, with 11 bases between. This CDR3 is CASSVPGVSTGELFF. In DNA form, the CDR3 reads TGTGCCAGCAGCGTACCGGGAGTAAGCACCGGGGAGCTGTTTTTT. The variable domain in full, completed from reference TRBV9 and TRBJ2-2, reads DSGVTQTPKHLITATGQRVTLRCSPRSGDLSVYWYQQSLDQGLQFLIQYYNGEERAKGNILERFSAQQFPDLHSELNLSSLELGDSALYFCASSVPGVSTGELFFGEGSRLTVL.

The V gene is TRBV5-4, the J gene TRBJ2-5, with TRBD1 matching 7 bases. The CDR3 is 13 amino acids. V was pared by 5 bases and J by 3 bases, with 4 bases of the junction left unmatched. Germline CDR1 SGHNT, CDR2 YYREEE (reference sequence). The CDR3 loop reads CASRSGTEETQYF. The CDR3 coding sequence is TGTGCCAGCAGGTCCGGGACAGAAGAGACCCAGTACTTC.

The chain joins TRBV19 to TRBJ1-5; TRBD1 matches 10 bases. The V gene end was trimmed by 5 bases and the J gene end by 3 bases; junction bases not matched to a gene: 7. Germline V gene lookup returns CDR1 LNHDA and CDR2 SQIVND (reference sequence). CDR3 length: 16 residues. DNA of the CDR3: TGTGCCAGTAGTGGCCCCGGGACAGGGGCCAATCAGCCCCAGCATTTT. The encoded protein is CASSGPGTGANQPQHF.

In this sample, this clone turned up once. The chain couples TRBV2 to TRBJ2-3, with 7 bases matching TRBD2. V trimming: 6 bases; J trimming: 2 bases; junction bases outside the gene matches: 8. The CDR3 is made up of 15 amino acids. Germline CDR1 is SNHLY and CDR2 is FYNNEI. The CDR3 is CASSGEAGPTDTQYF. The DNA for the CDR3 is TGTGCCAGCAGCGGGGAAGCGGGACCCACAGATACGCAGTATTTT. Full variable domain (remainder filled in from reference TRBV2 and TRBJ2-3): EPEVTQTPSHQVTQMGQEVILRCVPISNHLYFYWYRQILGQKVEFLVSFYNNEISEKSEIFDDQFSVERPDGSNFTLKIRSTKLEDSAMYFCASSGEAGPTDTQYFGPGTRLTVL.

The J gene is TRBJ2-7, the V gene TRBV6-6; D is perhaps TRBD1 (6 bases). V lost 5 bases, J lost 4 bases, and 9 bases lay in between. The CDR3 contains 12 residues. Germline V CDR1 and CDR2: MNHNY, SVGAGI (reference sequence). The CDR3 protein is CASSPGQYEQYF. CDR3 sequence (DNA): TGTGCCAGCAGTCCCGGACAGTACGAGCAGTACTTC.

The chain carries TRBV7-9 and TRBJ1-6; a weak D match, TRBD1 (6 bases). This CDR3 spans 16 amino acids. Germline CDR1 is SEHNR and CDR2 is FQNEAQ (reference sequence). V was pared by 2 bases and J by 8 bases, with 16 bases between. CDR3 sequence (DNA): TGTGCCAGCAGCTTACAGGGGACTATTCTGCATTCACCCCTCCACTTT. This codes for CASSLQGTILHSPLHF.

This chain connects TRBV18 to TRBJ2-3; 10 bases line up with TRBD1. CDR3 length equals 16 residues. Germline CDR1 reads KGHSH; CDR2 reads LQKENI. V was pared by 5 bases and J by 6 bases, with 11 bases of the junction left unmatched. The DNA for the CDR3 is TGTGCCAGCTCAGCCCCGACAGGGGGCAAAATTGATACGCAGTATTTT. Translated: CASSAPTGGKIDTQYF. The full variable domain, in which reference TRBV18 and TRBJ2-3 provide the parts outside the CDR3, is NAGVMQNPRHLVRRRGQEARLRCSPMKGHSHVYWYRQLPEEGLKFMVYLQKENIIDESGMPKERFSAEFPKEGPSILRIQQVVRGDSAAYFCASSAPTGGKIDTQYFGPGTRLTVL.

To note about this clone: The sample holds other DNA sequences that translate to the same CDR3. The chain carries TRBV27 and TRBJ2-1, with 10 bases fitting TRBD2. V lost 3 bases, J lost 3 bases, and 2 bases stayed unmatched. Germline assignment: CDR1 MNHEY and CDR2 SMNVEV (reference sequence). This CDR3 has 15 amino acids. CDR3 amino acids: CASSFGTSVYNEQFF. CDR3 sequence (DNA): TGTGCCAGCAGTTTTGGGACTAGCGTCTACAATGAGCAGTTCTTC.

The chain recombines TRBV7-9 with TRBJ2-1; possible D gene TRBD2, 5 bases. CDR1 and CDR2 from the germline V gene are SEHNR and FQNEAQ (reference sequence). Deletions cut 3 bases from V and 4 bases from J, with 13 bases between. This CDR3 contains 15 residues. The CDR3 DNA reads as TGTGCCAGCAGCTTTAGGCTAGCTGGATACAATGAGCAGTTCTTC. This gives the protein CASSFRLAGYNEQFF.

The chain links TRBV28 to TRBJ1-1, with D possibly TRBD1 on 6 matching bases. Trimming took off 2 bases at V and 4 bases at J, with 14 bases between the two ends. The CDR3 length is 15 residues. CDR1 and CDR2 (germline): MDHEN, SYDVKM. CDR3 in DNA: TGTGCCAGCAGTTTAGCAGGGGTACCCCGCACTGAAGCTTTCTTT. This codes for CASSLAGVPRTEAFF.

The chain uses TRBV2 and TRBJ2-1; perhaps TRBD2 as D (5 bases). The V gene lost 4 bases and the J gene lost 8 bases, with 15 bases spanning the gap. Germline V gene sequence: CDR1 SNHLY, CDR2 FYNNEI. The CDR3 is made up of 14 amino acids. The CDR3 nucleotides are TGTGCCAGCAGTGCCCTTCGTCCCGGGGATGAGCAGTTCTTC. This encodes CASSALRPGDEQFF.

The chain employs TRBV3-1 (or the pseudogene TRBV3-2) and TRBJ2-7; tentatively, D is TRBD1 (6 bases). The V end was cut by 2 bases, the J end by 5 bases, with 19 bases between. The germline V gene encodes CDR1 LGHDT and CDR2 YNNKEL (reference sequence). The CDR3 length is 16 residues. CDR3 sequence reads: CASSQFWGLGGHEQYF. The CDR3 DNA reads as TGTGCCAGCAGCCAATTCTGGGGGCTCGGTGGGCACGAGCAGTACTTC.

V and J are TRBV28 and TRBJ2-7, with D tentatively TRBD2 (5 bases). From germline, CDR1 is MDHEN and CDR2 SYDVKM. Trimming stripped 4 bases from V and 7 bases from J, with 17 bases between. The CDR3 is 14 amino acids. CDR3 protein: CASSSGITTGEQYF. CDR3 sequence (DNA): TGTGCCAGCAGTTCGGGGATCACTACTGGGGAGCAGTACTTC.

The gene calls are TRBV7-9 and TRBJ1-2; possible D gene TRBD1, 6 bases. This CDR3 spans 16 amino acids. The germline CDR1 and CDR2 sequences are SEHNR and FQNEAQ (reference sequence). The V gene lost 4 bases and the J gene lost 5 bases, with 20 bases spanning the gap. CDR3 sequence: CASSSRGGAFGYGYTF. CDR3 nucleotides: TGTGCCAGCAGCTCCCGGGGGGGGGCGTTCGGGTATGGCTACACCTTC.

This clone came up once. The rearrangement uses TRBV12-5 and TRBJ2-7, with 7 positions matching TRBD1. V shed 0 bases and J 2 bases; nucleotides not matched to a gene: 19. Germline V gives CDR1 LGHNT, CDR2 FRNRAP. This CDR3 contains 20 residues. CDR3 region: CASGLVLSSATGPLPYEQYF. The CDR3 DNA reads as TGTGCTAGTGGTTTGGTATTGTCTTCCGCGACAGGGCCACTCCCCTACGAGCAGTACTTC.

J is TRBJ2-7 and V is TRBV6-5; possibly TRBD1 for D (6 bases). This CDR3 is built from 14 residues. Germline CDR1 reads MNHEY; CDR2 reads SVGAGI. V was shortened by 6 bases and J by 0 bases, with 12 bases between the two germline ends. The CDR3 nucleotides read TGTGCCAGCAGACAGGGTTCGGCCTCCTACGAGCAGTACTTC. Translated: CASRQGSASYEQYF.

The rearrangement uses TRBV11-3 and TRBJ1-2; D may be TRBD1 (6 bases). Germline V gene sequence: CDR1 SGHNT, CDR2 YENEEA. This CDR3 region has 16 residues. Trimming took 5 bases from V and 5 from J, leaving 21 bases between them. Here the CDR3 DNA reads TGTGCCAGCAGCGACCGGGACACTTTATCGATTTATGGCTACACCTTC. Amino acids: CASSDRDTLSIYGYTF.

V and J are TRBV5-1 and TRBJ2-2, with D perhaps TRBD2 (6 bases). This CDR3 region has 14 residues. The V end was cut by 1 base, the J end by 6 bases, with 10 bases between. The germline V gene encodes CDR1 SGHRS and CDR2 YFSETQ. This CDR3 is CASSLTSSPGELFF. CDR3 nucleotide sequence: TGCGCCAGCAGCTTGACTAGCTCGCCCGGGGAGCTGTTTTTT.